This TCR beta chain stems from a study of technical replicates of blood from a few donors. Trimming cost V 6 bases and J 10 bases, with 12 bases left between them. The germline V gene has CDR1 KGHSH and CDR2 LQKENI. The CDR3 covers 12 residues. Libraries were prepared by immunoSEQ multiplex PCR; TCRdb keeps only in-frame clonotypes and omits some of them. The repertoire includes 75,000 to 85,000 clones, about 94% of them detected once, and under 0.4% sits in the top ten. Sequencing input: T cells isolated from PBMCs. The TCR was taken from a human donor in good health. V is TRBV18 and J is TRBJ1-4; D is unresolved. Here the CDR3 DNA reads TGTGCCAGCTCTCCGATAGAGGGAAAACTGTTTTTT. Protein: CASSPIEGKLFF.